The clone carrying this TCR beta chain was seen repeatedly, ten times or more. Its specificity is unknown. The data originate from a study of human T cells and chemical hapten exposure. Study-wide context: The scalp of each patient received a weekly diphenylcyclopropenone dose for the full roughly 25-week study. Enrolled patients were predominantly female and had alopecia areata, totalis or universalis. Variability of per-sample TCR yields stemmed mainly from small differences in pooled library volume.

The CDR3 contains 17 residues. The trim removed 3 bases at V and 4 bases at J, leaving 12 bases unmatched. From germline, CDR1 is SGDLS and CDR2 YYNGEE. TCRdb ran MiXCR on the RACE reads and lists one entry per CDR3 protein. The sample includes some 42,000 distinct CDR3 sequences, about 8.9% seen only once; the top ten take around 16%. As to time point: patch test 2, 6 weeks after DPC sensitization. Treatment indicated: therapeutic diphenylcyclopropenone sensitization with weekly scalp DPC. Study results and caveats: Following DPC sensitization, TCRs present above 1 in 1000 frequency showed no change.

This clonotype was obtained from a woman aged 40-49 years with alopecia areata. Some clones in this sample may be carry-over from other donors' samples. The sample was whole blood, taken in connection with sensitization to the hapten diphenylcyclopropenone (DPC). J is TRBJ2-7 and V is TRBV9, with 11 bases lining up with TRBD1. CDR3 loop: CASSASDRGRDWYEQYF. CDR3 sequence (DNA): TGTGCCAGCAGCGCCTCGGACAGGGGGCGCGACTGGTACGAGCAGTACTTC.